These 24 T cell receptor beta chains were sequenced from one sample in a study of shared clonotypes between healthy human individuals (dated by TCRdb to 2020 to 2021). Receptor amplification or capture employed the immunoSEQ multiplex PCR assay. TCRdb took this table from immuneACCESS and kept in-frame rearrangements with V and J called. Such tables lack part of the clones; where checked against another copy, unresolved V genes explain under half of the gap, and the rest is unexplained. The sample table holds fewer than 2.5 million clones, of which 80% to 95% were seen once. The ten biggest clones cover roughly 0.39% of the sample. The sequencing sample was made of naive CD4+ T cells from PBMCs. The sample's cell subset or site label, decoded: CD45RA+ positively selected. The receptors come from a man between 18 and 29 years old in good health. Some clones in this sample may be carry-over from other donors' samples.

This chain joins TRBV30 and TRBJ1-1; tentatively, D is TRBD1 (6 bases). Germline V gives CDR1 GTSNPN, CDR2 SVGIG (reference sequence). Trimming cost V 8 bases and J 1 base, with 8 bases left between them. The CDR3 covers 11 residues. The CDR3 coding sequence is TGTGCCCAAGGGGGGAACACTGAAGCTTTCTTT. This translates into CAQGGNTEAFF.

This sequence joins TRBV4-3 and TRBJ2-1, with no clear D. This CDR3 comprises 16 residues. Germline assignment: CDR1 LGHNA and CDR2 YSLEER. V lost 0 bases and J lost 0, with 9 bases in between. The CDR3 DNA reads TGCGCCAGCAGCCAAGATTCGGCTAACTCCTACAATGAGCAGTTCTTC. This codes for CASSQDSANSYNEQFF.

The chain carries TRBV29-1 and TRBJ2-1, with unresolved D. V was clipped by 1 base and J by 8 bases, with 12 bases between them. Germline V gene lookup returns CDR1 SQVTM and CDR2 ANQGSEA. CDR3 length equals 13 residues. The DNA for the CDR3 is TGCAGCGTTGAAGGCCTCCTAAGCTATGAGCAGTTCTTC. This gives the protein CSVEGLLSYEQFF.

J is TRBJ2-6 and V is TRBV5-1; D is uncertain. From germline, CDR1 is SGHRS and CDR2 YFSETQ. Trimming cost V 0 bases and J 2 bases, with 6 bases left between them. The CDR3 extends over 15 amino acids. Here the CDR3 reads CASSLEVPGANVLTF. For the CDR3, the DNA is TGCGCCAGCAGCTTGGAGGTTCCTGGGGCCAACGTCCTGACTTTC.

V and J are TRBV6-1 and TRBJ2-1; 7 bases agree with TRBD1. The CDR3 is 16 amino acids. The germline gives CDR1 MNHNS, CDR2 SASEGT. Germline trimming cut 4 bases from V and 2 bases from J; bases unmatched to any gene: 8. The CDR3 DNA is TGTGCCAGCAGTGTCCGCCCGGGACAGACCTACAATGAGCAGTTCTTC. Protein: CASSVRPGQTYNEQFF.

The chain employs TRBV4-2 and TRBJ1-1; TRBD1 agrees at 7 bases. The CDR3 length is 15 residues. Germline V CDR1 and CDR2: LGHNA, YNFKEQ. V lost 4 bases, J lost 1 base, and 6 bases stayed unmatched. DNA of the CDR3: TGTGCCAGCAGCCCAAGACAGGGCGGGAACACTGAAGCTTTCTTT. It is translated as CASSPRQGGNTEAFF.

The J gene is TRBJ2-6, the V gene TRBV5-1; 11 bases match TRBD2. Germline lookup yields CDR1 SGHRS and CDR2 YFSETQ. The CDR3 spans 19 residues. V was pared by 3 bases and J by 0 bases, with 8 bases of the junction left unmatched. Here the CDR3 reads CASSWDLLAGVSGANVLTF. For the CDR3, the DNA is TGCGCCAGCAGCTGGGATTTACTAGCGGGAGTCTCTGGGGCCAACGTCCTGACTTTC.

A remark on this clone: Other DNA sequences in the same sample also yield this CDR3. The genes are TRBV5-1 and TRBJ2-1, with a tentative D call TRBD2 (7 bases). CDR1 SGHRS and CDR2 YFSETQ come from the germline V gene. Trimming removed 3 bases from V and 0 bases from J, with 10 bases in between. The CDR3 sequence is 15 residues long. This CDR3 reads CASSSGGFSYNEQFF. In DNA form, the CDR3 reads TGCGCCAGCAGCTCGGGGGGCTTCTCCTACAATGAGCAGTTCTTC.

This chain joins TRBV5-6 and TRBJ1-4; D perhaps matches TRBD1 (6 bases). CDR3 size: 18 residues. The ends were cut back, 4 bases at V and 0 bases at J, with 19 bases in the middle. Germline loops: CDR1 SGHDT, CDR2 YYEEEE. The CDR3 region is CASSRFRDTFSTNEKLFF. The CDR3, as DNA: TGTGCCAGCAGCCGGTTTAGGGACACATTTTCAACTAATGAAAAACTGTTTTTT.

A note on this clone: Other DNA sequences within the sample encode an identical CDR3. This chain links TRBV27 with TRBJ2-2; perhaps TRBD2 as D (6 bases). The CDR3 has 15 amino acids. Trimming removed 3 bases from V and 0 bases from J, with 8 bases in between. The germline V gene encodes CDR1 MNHEY and CDR2 SMNVEV (reference sequence). CDR3 protein: CASSLRGTNTGELFF. The DNA of the CDR3 is TGTGCCAGCAGTTTGCGCGGGACGAACACCGGGGAGCTGTTTTTT.

This chain links TRBV7-2 with TRBJ2-7; D not certain. Germline lookup yields CDR1 SGHTA and CDR2 FQGNSA. V was clipped by 5 bases and J by 7 bases, with 9 bases between them. There are 11 residues in the CDR3. CDR3 region: CASSPAVEQYF. The CDR3 nucleotides are TGTGCCAGCAGCCCGGCGGTAGAGCAGTACTTC.

The table lists this clone with a few counts. This same CDR3 is encoded by further DNA sequences in the sample. The CDR3 sequence: CASSVTGASYEQYF. CDR3 coding DNA: TGTGCCAGCAGCGTCACCGGGGCCTCCTACGAGCAGTACTTC. J is TRBJ2-7 and V is TRBV9; D possibly matches TRBD1 or TRBD2 (5 bases each). The germline V gene encodes CDR1 SGDLS and CDR2 YYNGEE. Between the trimmed V and J ends, which lost 2 bases and 0 bases, there was a span of 9 bases. The CDR3 consists of 14 residues.

V is TRBV5-5 and J is TRBJ2-3, with D possibly called TRBD1 or TRBD2 (5 bases each). Trimming removed 3 bases at V and 3 bases at J, with 8 bases between. The CDR3 has 13 residues. Germline lookup yields CDR1 SGHKS and CDR2 YYEKEE (reference sequence). CDR3 in DNA: TGTGCCAGCAGCTGGGGACCTACAGATACGCAGTATTTT. Translated: CASSWGPTDTQYF.

The genes are TRBV28 and TRBJ1-5, with D possibly being TRBD1 (6 bases). CDR3 length equals 18 residues. V was trimmed by 5 bases and J by 3 bases, leaving 23 bases between them. Germline CDR1 and CDR2: MDHEN and SYDVKM. CDR3 nucleotides: TGTGCCAGCAGTCTGGCCATGGGGGCCGGGGTCACCAATCAGCCCCAGCATTTT. This translates into CASSLAMGAGVTNQPQHF.

The genes are TRBV5-1 and TRBJ1-1; D not resolved. The CDR3 is made up of 13 amino acids. Germline lookup yields CDR1 SGHRS and CDR2 YFSETQ. V was pared by 3 bases and J by 6 bases, with 12 bases between. CDR3 coding DNA: TGCGCCAGCAGCTCGATACGGGGTGCTGAAGCTTTCTTT. Translation gives CASSSIRGAEAFF.

The gene calls are TRBV27 and TRBJ2-3; D possibly corresponds to TRBD1 (5 bases). The germline V gene encodes CDR1 MNHEY and CDR2 SMNVEV (reference sequence). CDR3 length: 14 amino acids. Trimming pared 3 bases from V and 0 bases from J, leaving 7 bases between. DNA for the CDR3: TGTGCCAGCAGTTTTTACAGGAGCACAGATACGCAGTATTTT. Amino acids: CASSFYRSTDTQYF.

This clone turned up a few times. The chain couples TRBV30 to TRBJ1-5; 7 bases are shared with TRBD1. The length of the CDR3 is 15 residues. V dropped 2 bases and J dropped 3; count of bases not matched to a gene: 7. Germline-derived CDR1 and CDR2 are GTSNPN and SVGIG (reference sequence). The CDR3: CAWSTLTGVNQPQHF. As DNA, the CDR3 is TGTGCCTGGAGTACATTAACAGGGGTCAATCAGCCCCAGCATTTT.

With regard to this clone: Other DNA sequences within the sample encode an identical CDR3. The gene calls are TRBV15 and TRBJ2-1; no definite D call. The CDR3 runs to 12 residues. The germline V gene encodes CDR1 LNHNV and CDR2 YYDKDF (reference sequence). V gave up 0 bases and J gave up 7 bases, with 4 bases separating them. CDR3 nucleotides: TGTGCCACCAGCAGAGACAGAAATGAGCAGTTCTTC. This gives the protein CATSRDRNEQFF. Complete variable domain (other parts from reference TRBV15 and TRBJ2-1): DAMVIQNPRYQVTQFGKPVTLSCSQTLNHNVMYWYQQKSSQAPKLLFHYYDKDFNNEADTPDNFQSRRPNTSFCFLDIRSPGLGDTAMYLCATSRDRNEQFFGPGTRLTVL.

The chain has TRBV5-1 and TRBJ2-2; D is possibly TRBD2 (6 bases). V lost 1 base and J 2 bases, leaving 12 bases between the germline ends. Germline V gene data show CDR1 as SGHRS and CDR2 as YFSETQ. The CDR3 sequence is 16 residues long. The CDR3 region is CASSLLLAENTGELFF. The CDR3 DNA sequence: TGCGCCAGCAGCTTGCTCTTAGCGGAAAACACCGGGGAGCTGTTTTTT.

The chain employs TRBV5-8 and TRBJ2-1; TRBD2 aligns across 9 bases. J was trimmed by 8 bases and V by 0 bases; bases with no gene match: 12. This CDR3 is built from 17 residues. Germline CDR1 reads SGHTS; CDR2 reads YDEGEE. The CDR3 nucleotides are TGTGCCAGCAGCTTGGTAACTAGGACTAGCGTACCCCATGAGCAGTTCTTC. It codes for CASSLVTRTSVPHEQFF.

The rearrangement joins TRBV10-2 to TRBJ2-5, with 7 bases fitting TRBD1. The DNA end is a closer match to TRBJ2-7, so the J assignment may be wrong. The V gene's germline CDR1 is WSHSY and CDR2 SAAADI. CDR3 length equals 14 residues. CDR3 sequence: CASSEGDRVYEQYF. In DNA, the CDR3 is TGCGCCAGCAGTGAGGGTGACAGGGTCTACGAGCAGTACTTC.

V is TRBV25-1 and J is TRBJ2-5; D possibly matches TRBD1 or TRBD2 (5 bases each). CDR3 length: 15 amino acids. Between the trimmed V and J ends, which lost 3 bases and 1 base, there was a span of 12 bases. Germline values: CDR1 MGHDK, CDR2 SYGVNS. This CDR3 reads CASSDMRGFQETQYF. The CDR3 DNA follows: TGTGCCAGCAGTGACATGAGGGGATTCCAAGAGACCCAGTACTTC.

The chain recombines TRBV7-2 with TRBJ2-4; no definite D call. Germline V lookup: CDR1 SGHTA, CDR2 FQGNSA. The length of the CDR3 is 15 residues. The ends were cut back, 2 bases at V and 2 bases at J, with 10 bases in the middle. As DNA, the CDR3 is TGTGCCAGCAGCTTAAGGGCAGCGCCCAAAAACATTCAGTACTTC. This gives the protein CASSLRAAPKNIQYF.

The rearrangement joins TRBV6-1 to TRBJ1-2, with D unresolved. The length of the CDR3 is 12 residues. Germline values: CDR1 MNHNS, CDR2 SASEGT. The ends were cut back, 4 bases at V and 4 bases at J, with 7 bases in the middle. The CDR3 spells CASSALGYGYTF. The DNA for the CDR3 is TGTGCCAGCAGTGCTTTGGGCTATGGCTACACCTTC.